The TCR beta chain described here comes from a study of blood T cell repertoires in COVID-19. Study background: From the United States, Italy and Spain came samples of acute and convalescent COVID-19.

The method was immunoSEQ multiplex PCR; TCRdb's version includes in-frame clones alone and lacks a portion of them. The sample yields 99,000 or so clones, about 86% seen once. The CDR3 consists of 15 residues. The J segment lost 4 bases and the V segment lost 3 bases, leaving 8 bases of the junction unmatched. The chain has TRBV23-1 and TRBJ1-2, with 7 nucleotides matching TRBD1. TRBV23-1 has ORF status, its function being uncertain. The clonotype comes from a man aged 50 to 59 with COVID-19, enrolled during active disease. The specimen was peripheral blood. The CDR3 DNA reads TGCGCCAGCAGTCATCCTGGGACAGATCCCTATGGCTACACCTTC. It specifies CASSHPGTDPYGYTF.